This T cell receptor beta chain originates from a study of post-analysis software for immune sequencing data. The sample holds many counts of this clonotype. The antigen is not known. The study's findings and limits: Among 5 or 6 TRBV segments more frequent in patients than controls were TRBV5-6, TRBV5-1 and TRBV20-1.

Per the germline V gene, CDR1 is DFQATT and CDR2 is SNEGSKA (reference sequence). V was cut by 0 bases and J by 5 bases, with 7 bases left in between. The CDR3 spans 12 residues. Unique molecular identifiers had been added to the TCR beta cDNA libraries. When about 0.85 to 11 million T cells were used, they gave some 540,000 cDNA molecules. TCRdb re-derived calls from the PCR reads in MiXCR, one entry per CDR3 protein. Seen here are roughly 200,000 distinct CDR3 sequences, about 30% observed once, and the top ten hold roughly 3.5%. The chain is built from TRBV20-1 and TRBJ1-1; TRBD1 might be the D (5 bases). The sequenced sample consisted of blood. This TCR derives from a girl aged 2-17 years with multiple sclerosis. The CDR3 loop reads CSAREGGTEAFF. As DNA, the CDR3 is TGCAGTGCTAGAGAGGGGGGAACTGAAGCTTTCTTT.